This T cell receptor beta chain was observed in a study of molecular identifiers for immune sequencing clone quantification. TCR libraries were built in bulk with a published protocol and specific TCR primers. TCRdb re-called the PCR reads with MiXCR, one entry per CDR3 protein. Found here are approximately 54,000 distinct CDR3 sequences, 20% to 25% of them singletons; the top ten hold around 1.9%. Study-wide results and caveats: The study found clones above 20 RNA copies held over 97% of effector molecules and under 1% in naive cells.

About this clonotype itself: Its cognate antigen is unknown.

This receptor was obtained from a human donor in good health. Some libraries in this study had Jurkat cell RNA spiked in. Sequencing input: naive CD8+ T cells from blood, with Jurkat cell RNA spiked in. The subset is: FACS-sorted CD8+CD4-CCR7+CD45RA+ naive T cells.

CDR3 region: CASSFYTGVEQFF. The CDR3 bases are TGTGCCAGCAGTTTTTACACTGGGGTTGAGCAGTTCTTC. The chain combines TRBV27 with TRBJ2-1; D unresolved. V shed 3 bases and J shed 9 bases, with 12 bases lying between them. The CDR3 length is 13 residues. Germline CDR1 MNHEY, CDR2 SMNVEV (reference sequence).